This is a list of T cell receptor beta chains from one sample in a study of control samples from healthy donors and cancer patients. The table came from immunoSEQ multiplex PCR; TCRdb's copy has only in-frame clones and leaves some out. The profile shows tens of thousands of clones, 85% to 90% of them singletons. The sequencing sample was made of blood. These receptors originate from a woman aged 60-75 years in good health. Both conserved end residues are part of each CDR3. D genes are given only for firm matches. A clone size is listed for some rows: how often the clone was seen (once, few, many), or a class if it is expanded.

size,J,D,V,CDR3,DNA
NA,TRBJ1-1,NA,TRBV19,CASSRQGDTEAFF,TGTGCCAGTAGTCGTCAGGGTGACACTGAAGCTTTCTTT
NA,TRBJ1-2,NA,TRBV19,CASSTPGWTNYGYTF,TGTGCCAGTAGTACCCCAGGGTGGACTAACTATGGCTACACCTTC
NA,TRBJ2-1,NA,TRBV7-9,CASSPQSFTVWFF,TGTGCCAGCAGCCCTCAATCTTTTACCGTATGGTTCTTC
NA,TRBJ2-5,TRBD1,TRBV5-4,CASSLGGQGQETQYF,TGTGCCAGCAGCTTGGGGGGACAGGGGCAAGAGACCCAGTACTTC
few,TRBJ1-6,NA,TRBV3-1/TRBV3-2,CASSQVVGRRNSPLHF,TGTGCCAGCAGCCAAGTCGTGGGTCGACGGAACTCACCCCTCCACTTT
NA,TRBJ2-1,NA,TRBV19,CASRVPGNAYNEQFF,TGTGCCAGTAGGGTTCCGGGCAATGCCTACAATGAGCAGTTCTTC
NA,TRBJ1-4,NA,TRBV12-2,CASRLKGGHSNPDEKLFF,TGTGCAAGTCGCTTAAAGGGGGGACACTCCAACCCGGATGAAAAACTGTTTTTT
once,TRBJ1-2,TRBD1,TRBV19,CASLRRTGALYGYTF,TGTGCCAGTCTAAGAAGGACAGGGGCCCTCTATGGCTACACCTTC
NA,TRBJ2-3,NA,TRBV28,CASSPGAWDTQYF,TGTGCCAGCAGTCCAGGGGCTTGGGATACGCAGTATTTT
NA,TRBJ2-7,NA,TRBV27,CASRATVSYEQYF,TGTGCCAGCAGAGCAACAGTGAGCTACGAGCAGTACTTC
once,TRBJ1-6,NA,TRBV6-5,CASSLEDPNSPLHF,TGTGCCAGCAGCCTAGAAGACCCTAATTCACCCCTCCACTTT
NA,TRBJ2-3,TRBD2,TRBV11-2,CASSLIVTSGATDTQYF,TGTGCCAGCAGCTTAATTGTGACTAGCGGTGCGACGGATACGCAGTATTTT
NA,TRBJ1-2,NA,TRBV12-3/TRBV12-4,CASTRQYGYTF,TGTGCCAGCACCCGACAGTATGGCTACACCTTC
NA,TRBJ2-2,NA,TRBV6-5,CASISGTVNTGELFF,TGTGCCAGCATATCCGGGACGGTGAACACCGGGGAGCTGTTTTTT
NA,TRBJ1-2,NA,TRBV3-1/TRBV3-2,CASSQLGGYTF,TGTGCCAGCAGCCAATTAGGTGGCTACACCTTC
NA,TRBJ1-1,NA,TRBV18,CASSPLSLTEAFF,TGTGCCAGCTCACCACTTTCATTAACTGAAGCTTTCTTT
NA,TRBJ2-1,TRBD1,TRBV24-1,CATGGNRGPNEQFF,TGTGCCACCGGCGGGAACAGGGGGCCCAATGAGCAGTTCTTC
NA,TRBJ1-2,TRBD1,TRBV27,CASSLLPGTGLYGYTF,TGTGCCAGCAGTTTACTCCCCGGGACAGGCCTCTATGGCTACACCTTC
NA,TRBJ1-2,TRBD1,TRBV7-6,CASSTSTGLDYGYTF,TGTGCCAGCAGCACCTCGACAGGGCTGGACTATGGCTACACCTTC
NA,TRBJ1-2,TRBD1,TRBV7-3,CASSPGQGEGYTF,TGTGCCAGCAGCCCAGGACAGGGCGAGGGCTACACCTTC
NA,TRBJ2-7,NA,TRBV7-2,CASSLWTYEQYF,TGTGCCAGCAGCCTCTGGACCTACGAGCAGTACTTC
NA,TRBJ1-1,TRBD1,TRBV5-1,CASSLERQGATEAFF,TGCGCCAGCAGCTTGGAAAGGCAGGGGGCGACTGAAGCTTTCTTT
NA,TRBJ1-1,NA,TRBV28,CASNSYRSEAFF,TGTGCCAGCAACTCCTATAGGTCTGAAGCTTTCTTT
NA,TRBJ2-5,NA,TRBV2,CASSERAGTSGQETQYF,TGTGCCAGCAGTGAACGGGCAGGAACCTCTGGGCAAGAGACCCAGTACTTC
NA,TRBJ2-1,TRBD1,TRBV7-2,CASSLRDRRWDEQFF,TGTGCCAGCAGCTTACGGGACAGGCGATGGGATGAGCAGTTCTTC
NA,TRBJ1-6,NA,TRBV5-1,CASSLGRAGASSPLHF,TGCGCCAGCAGCTTGGGGCGGGCAGGGGCCTCCTCACCCCTCCACTTT
NA,TRBJ1-4,NA,TRBV20-1,CSAVGDEKLFF,TGCAGTGCTGTGGGGGACGAAAAACTGTTTTTT
once,TRBJ2-5,NA,TRBV7-6,CASSWGWVGRKETQYF,TGTGCCAGCAGCTGGGGGTGGGTGGGCAGAAAAGAGACCCAGTACTTC
NA,TRBJ1-2,NA,TRBV7-9,CASSPPGTAGLGYTF,TGTGCCAGCAGCCCCCCCGGGACCGCTGGTCTTGGCTACACCTTC
NA,TRBJ2-3,TRBD2,TRBV7-9,CASSRGGRGADTQYF,TGTGCCAGCAGCCGGGGAGGGCGTGGGGCAGATACGCAGTATTTT
NA,TRBJ1-1,TRBD1,TRBV28,CASSTDRARGGTEAFF,TGTGCCAGCAGTACCGACAGGGCACGGGGGGGCACTGAAGCTTTCTTT
NA,TRBJ2-3,TRBD1,TRBV18,CASSGTGSTDTQYF,TGTGCCAGCTCAGGGACAGGAAGCACAGATACGCAGTATTTT
NA,TRBJ1-1,TRBD1,TRBV5-1,CASSEQGATEAFF,TGCGCCAGCAGCGAACAGGGGGCCACTGAAGCTTTCTTT
few,TRBJ1-2,NA,TRBV6-6,CASSLQGGSGYTF,TGTGCCAGCAGCCTTCAGGGAGGTAGTGGCTACACCTTC
NA,TRBJ1-2,NA,TRBV10-3,CAIKPDRGPNYGYTF,TGTGCCATCAAACCGGACCGAGGACCTAACTATGGCTACACCTTC
NA,TRBJ2-5,NA,TRBV3-1/TRBV3-2,CASSRRQPAQETQYF,TGTGCCAGCAGCCGACGACAGCCAGCCCAAGAGACCCAGTACTTC
once,TRBJ2-5,NA,TRBV11-3,CASSFYDWSQETQYF,TGTGCCAGCAGCTTTTACGACTGGAGCCAAGAGACCCAGTACTTC
NA,TRBJ1-2,NA,TRBV28,CASSQATNYGYTF,TGTGCCAGCAGTCAGGCTACTAACTATGGCTACACCTTC
once,TRBJ2-3,TRBD2,TRBV27,CASSLRLAGGLGAQYF,TGTGCCAGCAGTTTAAGACTAGCGGGGGGGCTGGGTGCGCAGTATTTT
NA,TRBJ1-1,NA,TRBV19,CASPGPPPNTEAFF,TGTGCCAGTCCGGGGCCCCCTCCGAACACTGAAGCTTTCTTT
NA,TRBJ2-7,TRBD1,TRBV6-2/TRBV6-3,CASSYLEGQGSEEQYF,TGTGCCAGCAGTTACTTGGAAGGACAGGGAAGTGAGGAGCAGTACTTC
NA,TRBJ1-3,TRBD1,TRBV28,CASSLWTGSGNTIYF,TGTGCCAGCAGTTTGTGGACAGGGTCTGGAAACACCATATATTTT
NA,TRBJ1-4,NA,TRBV5-4,CATSPLYTGGNEKLFF,TGTGCCACCTCCCCCCTTTATACAGGCGGGAATGAAAAACTGTTTTTT
NA,TRBJ2-3,TRBD2,TRBV7-2,CASSYRPRSGGATDTQYF,TGTGCCAGCAGCTATAGGCCCCGTAGCGGGGGAGCAACAGATACGCAGTATTTT
NA,TRBJ2-5,TRBD1,TRBV11-2,CASSLDNLGQGKETQYF,TGTGCCAGCAGCTTAGATAATTTGGGACAGGGGAAAGAGACCCAGTACTTC
once,TRBJ2-7,NA,TRBV28,CASSLVEGSEQYF,TGTGCCAGCAGTTTAGTCGAGGGCTCCGAGCAGTACTTC
NA,TRBJ2-2,TRBD2,TRBV28,CASSWRGTSRYTGELFF,TGTGCCAGCAGTTGGAGGGGGACTAGCAGATACACCGGGGAGCTGTTTTTT
NA,TRBJ2-5,TRBD2,TRBV3-1/TRBV3-2,CASSQPGLAGEEETQYF,TGTGCCAGCAGCCAACCCGGACTAGCGGGGGAGGAAGAGACCCAGTACTTC
NA,TRBJ1-1,NA,TRBV4-1,CASSQEGFVRVGTEAFF,TGCGCCAGCAGCCAAGAGGGTTTTGTCAGGGTCGGGACTGAAGCTTTCTTT
NA,TRBJ1-3,NA,TRBV2,CASREGSGNTIYF,TGTGCCAGCAGAGAGGGCTCTGGAAACACCATATATTTT
NA,TRBJ1-1,NA,TRBV6-5,CASRRAGARTEAFF,TGTGCCAGCAGAAGGGCAGGGGCGCGCACTGAAGCTTTCTTT
medium-sized,TRBJ1-1,NA,TRBV7-7,CASSLGVGTEAFF,TGTGCTAGCAGCTTAGGTGTAGGCACTGAAGCTTTCTTT
NA,TRBJ2-5,TRBD1,TRBV4-1,CASSKPGQGKETQYF,TGCGCCAGCAGCAAGCCGGGACAGGGGAAAGAGACCCAGTACTTC